What follows are 28 T cell receptor beta chains derived from one specimen sequenced in a study of identical twins. TCRdb called the 5' RACE reads again in MiXCR, with one record for every CDR3 protein. The table has about 340,000 distinct CDR3 sequences, approximately 8.7% seen once. The sequenced sample was naive T cells sorted from blood. Source of these receptors: a woman aged 50 to 60 in good health.

The V call is TRBV14, the J call TRBJ2-5, with no clear D. V gave up 4 bases and J gave up 5 bases, with 11 bases separating them. The germline V gene has CDR1 SGHDN and CDR2 FVKESK. The CDR3 is made up of 13 amino acids. The CDR3: CASSRGVWETQYF. Here the CDR3 DNA reads TGTGCCAGCAGCCGAGGAGTTTGGGAGACCCAGTACTTC.

This chain joins TRBV24-1 and TRBJ2-1, with D perhaps matching TRBD1 (5 bases). Trimming took off 11 bases at V and 6 bases at J, with 16 bases between the two ends. The CDR3 is 13 residues long. Germline values: CDR1 KGHDR, CDR2 SFDVKD. The CDR3 protein is CAIKTDFSNEQFF. As DNA, the CDR3 is TGTGCCATTAAGACAGACTTTAGCAATGAGCAGTTCTTC.

The V call is TRBV25-1, the J call TRBJ1-1; D remains ambiguous. Deletions cut 3 bases from V and 1 base from J, with 15 bases between. The CDR3 spans 16 residues. Per germline, CDR1 MGHDK and CDR2 SYGVNS. In DNA form, the CDR3 reads TGTGCCAGCAGTGACCATCCCGGTTTGGGGAACACTGAAGCTTTCTTT. Protein sequence: CASSDHPGLGNTEAFF. The complete variable domain, with remaining parts taken from reference TRBV25-1 and TRBJ1-1, reads EADIYQTPRYLVIGTGKKITLECSQTMGHDKMYWYQQDPGMELHLIHYSYGVNSTEKGDLSSESTVSRIRTEHFPLTLESARPSHTSQYLCASSDHPGLGNTEAFFGQGTRLTVV.

This clonotype was seen more than once but under ten times. The rearrangement links TRBV6-5 to TRBJ1-5; D possibly corresponds to TRBD1 (5 bases). Germline CDR1 reads MNHEY; CDR2 reads SVGAGI. This CDR3 region has 13 residues. With 4 bases removed from V and 6 bases from J, the gap between germline ends came to 10 bases. CDR3 nucleotides: TGTGCCAGCAGTTTATCGGGACGTCAGCCCCAGCATTTT. Protein product: CASSLSGRQPQHF.

The CDR3 DNA reads as TGTGCCAGCAGTTACCCGGCGCGGTGGGAGACCCAGTACTTC. Its protein is CASSYPARWETQYF. This chain links TRBV6-6 with TRBJ2-5, with D unresolved. CDR1 and CDR2 from the germline V gene are MNHNY and SVGAGI (reference sequence). V lost 2 bases, J lost 5 bases, and 12 bases lay in between. CDR3 length: 14 amino acids.

The genes are TRBV5-5 and TRBJ1-1; D is possibly TRBD1 (5 bases). Germline CDR1 is SGHKS and CDR2 is YYEKEE (reference sequence). V was trimmed by 7 bases and J by 1 base, leaving 11 bases between them. There are 13 residues in the CDR3. CDR3 DNA: TGTGCCAGCGGGGCTTGGGCGAACACTGAAGCTTTCTTT. It translates to CASGAWANTEAFF.

The table lists this clonotype with a count of one. A read error is likely, as this CDR3 ends without the conserved phenylalanine or tryptophan. The V gene is TRBV7-9, the J gene TRBJ2-2; 8 nucleotides align to TRBD2. The trim removed 4 bases at V and 6 bases at J, leaving 10 bases unmatched. The CDR3 runs to 16 residues. Germline loops: CDR1 SEHNR, CDR2 FQNEAQ (reference sequence). The CDR3 is CASSSLSGKVAGELFC. CDR3 DNA sequence: TGTGCCAGCAGCTCACTTAGCGGGAAGGTCGCCGGGGAGCTGTTTTGT.

This clonotype came up a few times. The V gene is TRBV7-2, the J gene TRBJ2-7; maybe TRBD2 (5 bases). Trimming removed 1 base from V and 2 bases from J, with 15 bases in between. This CDR3 region has 16 residues. CDR1 is SGHTA, CDR2 FQGNSA, per germline. As DNA, the CDR3 is TGTGCCAGCAGCTTAGAGACGGCGAGGGCGGCCTACGAGCAGTACTTC. It specifies CASSLETARAAYEQYF.

The sample holds many counts of this clonotype. The rearrangement joins TRBV15 to TRBJ1-2; TRBD1 aligns across 9 bases. In germline, CDR1 is LNHNV, CDR2 YYDKDF (reference sequence). This CDR3 has 16 amino acids. Trimming took 4 bases from V and 7 from J; bases not matched to a gene: 13. The CDR3 coding sequence is TGTGCCACCAGCAACGGGACAGGGATTCGTAGTTTTGGCTACACCTTC. This codes for CATSNGTGIRSFGYTF.

The gene calls are TRBV12-3 or TRBV12-4 and TRBJ1-1; 7 nucleotides line up with TRBD1. This CDR3 has 16 residues. V dropped 5 bases and J dropped 0; count of bases not matched to a gene: 9. The CDR3, as DNA: TGTGCCAGCAGTCTAAGGACAGGTGTGTTGAACACTGAAGCTTTCTTT. Amino acid sequence: CASSLRTGVLNTEAFF.

This clonotype was recorded at least ten times. The rearrangement links TRBV4-1 to TRBJ1-6; D is possibly TRBD1 (6 bases). The germline gives CDR1 MGHRA, CDR2 YSYEKL. There are 14 residues in the CDR3. V gave up 1 base and J gave up 8 bases, with 9 bases separating them. Here the CDR3 reads CASSQAGADSPLHF. The CDR3 DNA is TGCGCCAGCAGCCAAGCAGGGGCTGATTCACCCCTCCACTTT.

This clonotype showed up just a few times. The chain employs TRBV4-1 and TRBJ2-1; D perhaps matches TRBD1 (6 bases). CDR1 is MGHRA, CDR2 YSYEKL, per germline. This CDR3 region has 16 residues. The V gene lost 6 bases and the J gene lost 1 base, with 16 bases spanning the gap. For the CDR3, the DNA is TGCGCCAGCAGGAGTCCAGGGGTAGGATCCTACAATGAGCAGTTCTTC. This codes for CASRSPGVGSYNEQFF.

This clonotype was seen a handful of times. This chain uses TRBV24-1 with TRBJ1-2; 7 bases map to TRBD1. CDR1 KGHDR and CDR2 SFDVKD come from the germline V gene. The CDR3 spans 14 residues. The ends lost 6 bases at V and 5 bases at J; junction bases unmatched: 8. CDR3 in amino acids: CATSRGQSYYGYTF. In DNA form, the CDR3 reads TGTGCCACCAGTCGGGGACAGAGTTATTATGGCTACACCTTC.

Notes on this clonotype: With a much larger clone just one base away, this may be a read error. The rearrangement links TRBV6-5 to TRBJ2-1; D is ambiguous. Germline lookup yields CDR1 MNHEY and CDR2 SVGAGI. V was shortened by 0 bases and J by 8 bases, with 11 bases between the two germline ends. This CDR3 has 14 amino acids. The CDR3 nucleotides read TGTGCCAGCAGTTACTCGGCCCCGTACCATGAGCAGTTCTTC. Protein product: CASSYSAPYHEQFF.

The CDR3 sequence: CASSLAGRIGNTIYF. CDR3 bases: TGTGCCAGCAGCTTAGCGGGCAGGATAGGAAACACCATATATTTT. The chain joins TRBV7-2 to TRBJ1-3, with D uncertain. The CDR3 spans 15 residues. V was clipped by 0 bases and J by 4 bases, with 10 bases between them. Germline CDR1 reads SGHTA; CDR2 reads FQGNSA.

Only a few counts were recorded for this clonotype. The chain links TRBV29-1 to TRBJ1-2, with TRBD1 matching 9 bases. The CDR3 extends over 16 amino acids. V was pared by 0 bases and J by 7 bases, with 12 bases of the junction left unmatched. Germline V gene data show CDR1 as SQVTM and CDR2 as ANQGSEA. CDR3 nucleotides: TGCAGCGTTGAAGATATTTCCGGGACAGGGCCTCGTGGCTACACCTTC. Amino acid sequence: CSVEDISGTGPRGYTF.

The sample holds a few counts of this clonotype. The V call is TRBV24-1, the J call TRBJ2-2; possibly TRBD1 for D (5 bases). CDR3 size: 14 residues. V dropped 3 bases and J dropped 3 bases, with 7 bases sitting between them. CDR1 is KGHDR, CDR2 SFDVKD, per germline. The CDR3, as DNA: TGTGCCACCAGTGATACAGGAGACACCGGGGAGCTGTTTTTT. Protein product: CATSDTGDTGELFF.

The V call is TRBV7-3, the J call TRBJ2-3; 8 bases agree with TRBD2. The length of the CDR3 is 15 residues. Per germline, CDR1 SGHTA and CDR2 FQGTGA. Trimming at V came to 4 bases and at J to 0 bases, leaving 3 bases not matched to a gene. CDR3 nucleotide sequence: TGTGCCAGCAGCTCTCAGCGGGGGAGCACAGATACGCAGTATTTT. Amino acid sequence: CASSSQRGSTDTQYF.

The rearrangement joins TRBV4-2 to TRBJ2-5, with a weak D call TRBD2 (6 bases). In germline, CDR1 is LGHNA, CDR2 YNFKEQ. This CDR3 has 15 amino acids. V lost 4 bases and J 5 bases, leaving 17 bases between the germline ends. In DNA, the CDR3 is TGTGCCAGCAGCCCTAGCGATGGGATCCAGGAGACCCAGTACTTC. It translates to CASSPSDGIQETQYF.

This clonotype was counted many times. The chain is built from TRBV20-1 and TRBJ2-7; 8 bases match TRBD2. Germline CDR1 and CDR2: DFQATT and SNEGSKA (reference sequence). This CDR3 comprises 20 residues. V gave up 3 bases and J gave up 2 bases; unmatched junction bases: 24. The CDR3: CSASSPRGFAGGRRTYEQYF. CDR3 sequence (DNA): TGCAGTGCTAGTTCACCCCGGGGGTTTGCTGGCGGGAGGAGAACCTACGAGCAGTACTTC.

This clonotype appeared a few times. This chain joins TRBV11-2 and TRBJ2-1; tentatively, D is TRBD2 (6 bases). CDR1 is SGHAT and CDR2 is FQNNGV in the germline V gene. V was shortened by 5 bases and J by 0 bases, with 17 bases between the two germline ends. The CDR3 consists of 17 residues. This CDR3 reads CASSIYHRGSSYNEQFF. The CDR3 DNA reads as TGTGCCAGCAGCATTTATCACCGGGGGAGCTCCTACAATGAGCAGTTCTTC.

This clonotype has more than one count but fewer than ten. The genes are TRBV6-2 or TRBV6-3 and TRBJ2-3, with TRBD2 matching over 11 bases. The CDR3 runs 17 residues. Losses at the gene ends were 6 bases for V and 2 bases for J; bases not matched to a gene: 10. Germline V CDR1 and CDR2: MNHEY, SVGEGT. The CDR3 nucleotides read TGTGCCAGCAGGAATGGCACTAGCGGGAGATACACAGATACGCAGTATTTT. Translated: CASRNGTSGRYTDTQYF.

The chain is built from TRBV2 and TRBJ2-3, with TRBD2 as a possible D gene (5 bases). Germline V lookup: CDR1 SNHLY, CDR2 FYNNEI. The CDR3 covers 16 residues. V was clipped by 3 bases and J by 0 bases, with 13 bases between them. CDR3: CASSDWVRTSTDTQYF. CDR3 DNA: TGTGCCAGCAGTGACTGGGTTCGGACTAGCACAGATACGCAGTATTTT.

The sample holds many counts of this clonotype. The V call is TRBV11-2, the J call TRBJ2-7; TRBD1 agrees at 8 bases. Germline values: CDR1 SGHAT, CDR2 FQNNGV. The CDR3 runs 13 residues. The trim removed 5 bases at V and 7 bases at J, leaving 7 bases unmatched. CDR3 nucleotide sequence: TGTGCCAGCAGCCCGGGACAGGCTGGTGAGCAGTACTTC. This sequence encodes CASSPGQAGEQYF.

This clonotype appeared a few times. V gene TRBV28 combines with J gene TRBJ2-5; possibly TRBD1 for D (6 bases). V lost 5 bases and J lost 4, with 20 bases in between. Germline values: CDR1 MDHEN, CDR2 SYDVKM. The CDR3 has 16 residues. This chain's CDR3 is CASSPARGGRGETQYF. The CDR3 DNA is TGTGCCAGCAGTCCGGCCCGAGGGGGAAGGGGAGAGACCCAGTACTTC.

The table lists this clonotype with a few counts. The CDR3, as DNA: TGTGCCAGCAGCGCCCGACTTAGGGCGCAGTATTTT. Translated, it gives CASSARLRAQYF. The chain couples TRBV7-2 to TRBJ2-3, with D uncertain. The CDR3 is 12 residues long. The germline V gene encodes CDR1 SGHTA and CDR2 FQGNSA. Trimming took 5 bases from V and 10 from J, leaving 13 bases between them.

This clonotype was seen only a few times. The chain uses TRBV9 and TRBJ2-5, with unresolved D. V was cut by 0 bases and J by 4 bases, with 7 bases left in between. The germline CDR1 and CDR2 sequences are SGDLS and YYNGEE. The CDR3 sequence is 13 residues long. The CDR3 DNA sequence: TGTGCCAGCAGCGTAGAGATGGGAGAGACCCAGTACTTC. Translation: CASSVEMGETQYF.

This clonotype was observed a few times. The rearrangement uses TRBV10-3 and TRBJ2-7; 7 positions match TRBD1. With 4 bases clipped from V and 1 base from J, the junction kept 7 bases outside the gene matches. Germline CDR1 ENHRY, CDR2 SYGVKD. The CDR3 length is 15 residues. As DNA, the CDR3 is TGTGCCATCAGTGGCCAGGGGGAACGGTCCTACGAGCAGTACTTC. This gives the protein CAISGQGERSYEQYF.